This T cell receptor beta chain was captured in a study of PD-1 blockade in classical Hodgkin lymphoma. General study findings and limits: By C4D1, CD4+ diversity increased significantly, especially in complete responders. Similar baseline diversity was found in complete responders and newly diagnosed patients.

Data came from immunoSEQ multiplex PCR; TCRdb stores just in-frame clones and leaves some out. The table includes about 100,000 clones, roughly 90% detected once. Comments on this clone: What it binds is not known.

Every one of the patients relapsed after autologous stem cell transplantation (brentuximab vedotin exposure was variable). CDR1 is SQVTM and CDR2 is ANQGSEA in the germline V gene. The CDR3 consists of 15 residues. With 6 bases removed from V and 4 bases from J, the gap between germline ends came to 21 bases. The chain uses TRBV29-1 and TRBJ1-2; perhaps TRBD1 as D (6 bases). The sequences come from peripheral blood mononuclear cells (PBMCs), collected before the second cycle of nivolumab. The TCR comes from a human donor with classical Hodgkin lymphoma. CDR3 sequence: CSVSEGGLGVYGYTF. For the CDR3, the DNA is TGCAGCGTCAGCGAGGGGGGGCTGGGGGTCTATGGCTACACCTTC.